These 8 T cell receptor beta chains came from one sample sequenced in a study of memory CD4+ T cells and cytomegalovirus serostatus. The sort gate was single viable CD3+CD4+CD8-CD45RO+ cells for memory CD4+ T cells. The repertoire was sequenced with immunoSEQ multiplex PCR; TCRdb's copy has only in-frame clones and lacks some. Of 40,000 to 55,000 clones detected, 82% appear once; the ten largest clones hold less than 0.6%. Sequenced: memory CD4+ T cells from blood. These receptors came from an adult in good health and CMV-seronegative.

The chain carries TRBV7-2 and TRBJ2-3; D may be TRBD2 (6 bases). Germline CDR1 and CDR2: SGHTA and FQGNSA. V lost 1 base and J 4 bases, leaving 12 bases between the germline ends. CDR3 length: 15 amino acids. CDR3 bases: TGTGCCAGCAGCTTAGTGGGCGGGGTACCAGATACGCAGTATTTT. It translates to CASSLVGGVPDTQYF.

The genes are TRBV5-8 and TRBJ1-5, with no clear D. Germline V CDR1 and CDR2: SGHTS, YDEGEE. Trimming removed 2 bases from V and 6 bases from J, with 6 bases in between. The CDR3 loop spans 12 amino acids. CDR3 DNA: TGTGCCAGCAGCTTCATGGGTCAGCCCCAGCATTTT. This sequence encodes CASSFMGQPQHF.

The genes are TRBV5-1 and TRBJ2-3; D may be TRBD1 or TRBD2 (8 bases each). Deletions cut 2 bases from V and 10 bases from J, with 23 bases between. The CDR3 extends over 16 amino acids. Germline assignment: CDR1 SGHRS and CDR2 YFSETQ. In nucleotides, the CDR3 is TGCGCCAGCAGCTTTGATAGCGGGACGAACAGGGGGGCGCAGTATTTT. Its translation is CASSFDSGTNRGAQYF. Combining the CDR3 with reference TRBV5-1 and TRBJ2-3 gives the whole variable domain KAGVTQTPRYLIKTRGQQVTLSCSPISGHRSVSWYQQTPGQGLQFLFEYFSETQRNKGNFPGRFSGRQFSNSRSEMNVSTLELGDSALYLCASSFDSGTNRGAQYFGPGTRLTVL.

CDR3 nucleotide sequence: TGTGCCAGCAGCAAAAGACAGGCTGGAAACACCATATATTTT. It codes for CASSKRQAGNTIYF. This chain joins TRBV9 and TRBJ1-3; weak D call: TRBD1 (6 bases). The CDR3 runs to 14 residues. Between the trimmed V and J ends, which lost 4 bases and 2 bases, there was a span of 10 bases. The germline V gene encodes CDR1 SGDLS and CDR2 YYNGEE.

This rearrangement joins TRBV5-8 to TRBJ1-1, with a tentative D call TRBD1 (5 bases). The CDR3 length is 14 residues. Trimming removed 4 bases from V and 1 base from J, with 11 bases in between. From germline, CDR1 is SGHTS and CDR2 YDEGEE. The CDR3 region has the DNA TGTGCCAGCAGCCCTTGGGGGGGGAACACTGAAGCTTTCTTT. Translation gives CASSPWGGNTEAFF.

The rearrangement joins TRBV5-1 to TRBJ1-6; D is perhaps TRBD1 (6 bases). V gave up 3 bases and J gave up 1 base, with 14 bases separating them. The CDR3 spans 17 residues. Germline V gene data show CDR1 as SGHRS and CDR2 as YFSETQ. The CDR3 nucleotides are TGCGCCAGCAGCTCCGGGGGCGCGGGATCCTATAATTCACCCCTCCACTTT. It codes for CASSSGGAGSYNSPLHF. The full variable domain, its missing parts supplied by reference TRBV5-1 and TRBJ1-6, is KAGVTQTPRYLIKTRGQQVTLSCSPISGHRSVSWYQQTPGQGLQFLFEYFSETQRNKGNFPGRFSGRQFSNSRSEMNVSTLELGDSALYLCASSSGGAGSYNSPLHFGNGTRLTVT.

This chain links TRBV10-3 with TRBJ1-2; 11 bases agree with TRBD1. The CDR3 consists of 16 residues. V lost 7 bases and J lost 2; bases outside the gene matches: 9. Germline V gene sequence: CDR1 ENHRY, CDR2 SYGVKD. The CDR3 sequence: CAITRDRGDPNYGYTF. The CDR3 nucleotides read TGTGCCATCACCAGGGACAGGGGGGACCCAAACTATGGCTACACCTTC.

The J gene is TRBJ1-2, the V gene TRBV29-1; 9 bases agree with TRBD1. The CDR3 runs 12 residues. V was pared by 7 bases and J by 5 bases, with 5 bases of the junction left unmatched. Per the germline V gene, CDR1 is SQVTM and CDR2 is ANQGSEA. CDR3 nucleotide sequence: TGCAGCGCCGGAGGACAGGGGTATGGCTACACCTTC. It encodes CSAGGQGYGYTF.